This T cell receptor (beta chain) is drawn from a study of blood T cell repertoires in COVID-19. Study-wide context: Samples came from the United States, Italy and Spain, spanning acute and convalescent COVID-19. In each case, the material was cDNA or gDNA derived from T cells, B-cell-depleted T cells, or PBMCs.

This clone occurred a few times. In the authors' methods: Reference gene primer amplification gave nucleated cell count estimates. TCRdb's table, derived via immunoSEQ multiplex PCR, lists solely in-frame clones and lacks some. The DNA gave D and trimming, while V, J and clone size come from that table. The sample has about 50,000 clones; over 75% are singletons. V lost 5 bases to trimming and J lost 0 bases, with 13 bases between them. The CDR3 runs to 16 residues. Germline V lookup: CDR1 SEHNR, CDR2 FQNEAQ (reference sequence). Sequencing input: peripheral blood. The genes are TRBV7-9 and TRBJ1-4; D uncertain. The sequence was collected from a woman aged 55-69 years with acute or convalescent COVID-19. The CDR3 sequence is CASSVSGPATNEKLFF. DNA for the CDR3: TGTGCCAGCAGCGTCAGTGGGCCTGCAACTAATGAAAAACTGTTTTTT. The full variable domain, in which reference TRBV7-9 and TRBJ1-4 provide the parts outside the CDR3, is DTGVSQNPRHKITKRGQNVTFRCDPISEHNRLYWYRQTLGQGPEFLTYFQNEAQLEKSRLLSDRFSAERPKGSFSTLEIQRTEQGDSAMYLCASSVSGPATNEKLFFGSGTQLSVL.